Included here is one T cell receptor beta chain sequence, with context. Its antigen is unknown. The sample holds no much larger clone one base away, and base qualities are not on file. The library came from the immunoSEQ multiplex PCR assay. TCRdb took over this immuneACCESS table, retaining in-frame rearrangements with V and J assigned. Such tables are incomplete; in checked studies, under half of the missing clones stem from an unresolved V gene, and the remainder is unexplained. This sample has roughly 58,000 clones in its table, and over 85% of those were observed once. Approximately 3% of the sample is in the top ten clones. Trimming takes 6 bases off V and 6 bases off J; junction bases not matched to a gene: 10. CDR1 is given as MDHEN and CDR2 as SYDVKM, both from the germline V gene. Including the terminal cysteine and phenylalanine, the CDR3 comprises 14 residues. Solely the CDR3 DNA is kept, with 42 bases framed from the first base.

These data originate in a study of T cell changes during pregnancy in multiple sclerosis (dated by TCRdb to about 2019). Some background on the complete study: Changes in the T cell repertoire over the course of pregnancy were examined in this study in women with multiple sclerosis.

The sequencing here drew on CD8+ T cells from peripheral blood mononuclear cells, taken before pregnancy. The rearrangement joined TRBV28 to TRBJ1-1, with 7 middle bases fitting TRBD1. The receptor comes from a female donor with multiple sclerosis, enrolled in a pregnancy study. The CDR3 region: CASRAGGGDPEAFF. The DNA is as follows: TGTGCCAGCAGGGCAGGAGGGGGCGACCCTGAAGCTTTCTTT.